One and the same sample provided the 10 T cell receptor beta chains below, sequenced in a study of cytomegalovirus exposure and HLA in healthy donors. This PCR relied on a set of 60 Vbeta primers and 13 Jbeta primers. The data were produced by immunoSEQ multiplex PCR, yet TCRdb's version contains in-frame clones alone and is incomplete. The sample lists approximately 120,000 clones; around 80% were seen once. Specimen: PBMCs. These receptor sequences come from a female donor in good health and CMV-seronegative.

The J gene is TRBJ2-1, the V gene TRBV11-2; 10 nucleotides line up with TRBD2. The CDR3 has 18 residues. Looked up from germline, CDR1 is SGHAT and CDR2 is FQNNGV. J gave up 0 bases and V 2 bases, and 7 bases lay outside the gene matches. The CDR3 nucleotides read TGTGCCAGCAGCTTAAGGAGGGGACTAGCGAACTCCTACAATGAGCAGTTCTTC. Encoded protein: CASSLRRGLANSYNEQFF.

This chain joins TRBV7-2 and TRBJ2-7; 12 bases fit TRBD1. Germline V lookup: CDR1 SGHTA, CDR2 FQGNSA. The CDR3 has 15 amino acids. The V and J ends lost 3 bases and 7 bases, in that order; junction bases with no gene match: 7. CDR3 bases: TGTGCCAGCAGCTTGGGACAGGGGGCGTTGGGGGAGCAGTACTTC. This encodes CASSLGQGALGEQYF.

The chain recombines TRBV9 with TRBJ2-1; D might be TRBD1 (6 bases). Germline CDR1 SGDLS, CDR2 YYNGEE. This CDR3 has 14 residues. Trimming cost V 4 bases and J 7 bases, with 15 bases left between them. CDR3 nucleotide sequence: TGTGCCAGCAGCTTTGGGACACCGGGGAATGAGCAGTTCTTC. Translation: CASSFGTPGNEQFF.

On this clone itself: Germline and junction disagree at one end, which may indicate a read error. CDR3 residues: CASADGGSGDEQLF. The CDR3 DNA reads TGTGCCAGTGCCGATGGCGGGAGTGGGGATGAGCAGCTCTTC. The chain is built from TRBV19 and TRBJ2-1, with 7 bases fitting TRBD2. CDR3 length: 14 residues. Germline V gene data show CDR1 as LNHDA and CDR2 as SQIVND (reference sequence).

The chain employs TRBV4-1 and TRBJ2-7, with 9 positions matching TRBD2. This CDR3 has 16 residues. V dropped 3 bases and J dropped 3; count of bases not matched to a gene: 9. The germline V gene has CDR1 MGHRA and CDR2 YSYEKL. The CDR3 sequence is CASSQAWAGGFYEQYF. The CDR3 DNA sequence: TGCGCCAGCAGCCAGGCCTGGGCGGGGGGGTTCTACGAGCAGTACTTC.

The chain couples TRBV7-8 to TRBJ1-5, with 7 positions matching TRBD1. This CDR3 is built from 15 residues. CDR1 SGHVS and CDR2 FQNEAQ come from the germline V gene. Trimming cost V 1 base and J 6 bases; bases outside gene matches: 6. CDR3 region: CASSLDVTGVQPQHF. In DNA form, the CDR3 reads TGTGCCAGCAGCTTAGACGTAACAGGGGTTCAGCCCCAGCATTTT. Supplemented by reference TRBV7-8 and TRBJ1-5, the full variable domain reads GAGVSQSPRYKVAKRGQDVALRCDPISGHVSLFWYQQALGQGPEFLTYFQNEAQLDKSGLPSDRFFAERPEGSVSTLKIQRTQQEDSAVYLCASSLDVTGVQPQHFGDGTRLSIL.

DNA of the CDR3: TGTGCCAGTAGTTCGTTCCGACGGGGTTGGGCTGAAGCTTTCTTT. It specifies CASSSFRRGWAEAFF. The V and J genes are TRBV19 and TRBJ1-1, with D unresolved. Germline CDR1 reads LNHDA; CDR2 reads SQIVND (reference sequence). V was clipped by 5 bases and J by 6 bases, with 19 bases between them. This CDR3 region has 15 residues.

The CDR3 DNA reads as TGCGCCAGCAGCCAAGAAACTAGCGGGAGGAATGAGCAGTTCTTC. As protein: CASSQETSGRNEQFF. V gene TRBV4-1 combines with J gene TRBJ2-1; 12 nucleotides match TRBD2. V gave up 0 bases and J gave up 7 bases; unmatched junction bases: 1. Germline V gives CDR1 MGHRA, CDR2 YSYEKL. This CDR3 has 15 residues.

The chain has TRBV10-3 and TRBJ2-5; D remains ambiguous. The CDR3 covers 11 residues. The V gene's germline CDR1 is ENHRY and CDR2 SYGVKD. The V and J ends lost 10 bases and 0 bases respectively, with 6 bases between them. The CDR3 spells CATAYQETQYF. Here the CDR3 DNA reads TGTGCCACCGCGTACCAAGAGACCCAGTACTTC.

In this sample, this clone turned up a few times. The V gene is TRBV19, the J gene TRBJ2-1; 10 positions match TRBD2. V trimming: 8 bases; J trimming: 10 bases; junction bases outside the gene matches: 11. The CDR3 is made up of 14 amino acids. CDR1 LNHDA and CDR2 SQIVND come from the germline V gene (reference sequence). Here the CDR3 reads CASGKREGQREQFF. The CDR3 nucleotides read TGTGCCAGTGGTAAGCGGGAGGGCCAACGGGAGCAGTTCTTC.